Listed below are T cell receptor beta chains from one sample, sequenced in a study of blood T cell repertoires in COVID-19. Libraries were prepared by immunoSEQ multiplex PCR; TCRdb keeps only in-frame clonotypes and omits some of them. The sample lists 120,000 to 150,000 clones, roughly 84% occurring once. Specimen: peripheral blood. These TCRs come from a man under 40 with COVID-19, enrolled during active disease. Both conserved end residues are part of each CDR3. Fields, in order: clone size, J gene, D gene, V gene, CDR3 DNA, CDR3 protein. D genes are given only for firm matches. Size is stated for part of the rows, as once, few or many counts, or as a class when the clone is expanded.

>once|TRBJ2-5|TRBD2|TRBV2
TGTGCCAGCAGCGTTGACAGGGGACTAGCGGGATCCCTTCCCCAAGAGACCCAGTACTTC
CASSVDRGLAGSLPQETQYF
>-|TRBJ2-5|-|TRBV9
TGTGCCAGCAGCGGAGGGGCGGGGGAGACCCAGTACTTC
CASSGGAGETQYF
>-|TRBJ2-2|-|TRBV2
TGTGCCAGCATAAGGGTTGGGGGCGCGGAAACCGGGGAGCTGTTTTTT
CASIRVGGAETGELFF
>once|TRBJ2-3|-|TRBV19
TGTGCCAGTAGAGGCATTAGGGGGAGCGCAAGCTCTAGCACAGATACGCAGTATTTT
CASRGIRGSASSSTDTQYF
>-|TRBJ1-5|TRBD1|TRBV10-3
TGTGCCATCAGTGAGTCCGACAGGGGTAGCAATCAGCCCCAGCATTTT
CAISESDRGSNQPQHF
>-|TRBJ1-3|-|TRBV9
TGTGCCAGCAGCGGACTCAGTCTTTCTGGAAACACCATATATTTT
CASSGLSLSGNTIYF
>-|TRBJ2-2|-|TRBV12-3/TRBV12-4
TGTGCCAGCAGACCTACCAGGGCCGGGGAGCTGTTTTTT
CASRPTRAGELFF
>-|TRBJ1-5|-|TRBV10-3
TGTGCCATCAGCGCAGGGGACACCGGAAATCAGCCCCAGCATTTT
CAISAGDTGNQPQHF
>-|TRBJ1-3|-|TRBV25-1
TGTGCCAGCAGTGATCTAATCGGAAACACCATATATTTT
CASSDLIGNTIYF
>-|TRBJ1-6|-|TRBV3-1/TRBV3-2
TGTGCCAGCAGCCAAAGGACGGGAAATTCACCCCTCCACTTT
CASSQRTGNSPLHF
>-|TRBJ2-1|TRBD2|TRBV20-1
TGCAGTGCTAGATCGGGGGGTGAGCAGTTCTTC
CSARSGGEQFF
>-|TRBJ1-5|-|TRBV29-1
TGCAGCGTTGAGCTAGGGGGAGGCAATCAGCCCCAGCATTTT
CSVELGGGNQPQHF
>medium-sized|TRBJ1-1|-|TRBV6-4
TGTGCCAGCAGCGGGACTATGAACACTGAAGCTTTCTTT
CASSGTMNTEAFF
>-|TRBJ1-1|-|TRBV7-8
TGTGCCAGCAGCTTCTATAACACTGAAGCTTTCTTT
CASSFYNTEAFF
>-|TRBJ2-3|-|TRBV7-2
TGTGCCAGCAGCTCCAGGACTATCTCCGCTGATACGCAGTATTTT
CASSSRTISADTQYF
>-|TRBJ1-2|-|TRBV19
TGTGCCAGTCAGCCGGGGGGCAACTATGGCTACACCTTC
CASQPGGNYGYTF
>-|TRBJ1-6|-|TRBV2
TGTGCCAGCAGTGAAGCACTTTCTACTATGGGTTCACCCCTCCACTTT
CASSEALSTMGSPLHF
>-|TRBJ1-1|-|TRBV21-1
TGTGCCAGCAGCAAAGAGCAGGAGGGCACTGAAGCTTTCTTT
CASSKEQEGTEAFF
>-|TRBJ2-7|TRBD2|TRBV7-9
TGTGCCAGCAGCACCTTAGCGGGAGTAGCCTCCTACGAGCAGTACTTC
CASSTLAGVASYEQYF
>-|TRBJ2-1|-|TRBV2
TGTGCCAGCAGTTCACGGGGTAATGAGCAGTTCTTC
CASSSRGNEQFF
>-|TRBJ1-1|-|TRBV4-2
TGTGCCAGCAGCCGTACCCTCCGGGGTAAGAACACTGAAGCTTTCTTT
CASSRTLRGKNTEAFF
>-|TRBJ2-3|-|TRBV28
TGTGCCAGCAGTCAAATAGCGGATAGCACAGATACGCAGTATTTT
CASSQIADSTDTQYF
>-|TRBJ2-5|-|TRBV10-3
TGTGCCATCAGTGGGACACAAGAGACCCAGTACTTC
CAISGTQETQYF
>few|TRBJ2-1|-|TRBV18
TGTGCCAGCTCACCGGGGACTGGGGGTTACAATGAGCAGTTCTTC
CASSPGTGGYNEQFF
>few|TRBJ2-7|TRBD1|TRBV25-1
TGTGCCAGCAGTTCCCGGGACAGGGGGGAAGAAGAGCAGTACTTC
CASSSRDRGEEEQYF
>-|TRBJ1-2|-|TRBV7-9
TGTGCCAGCAGCTTACAAGGCGGAAACTATGGCTACACCTTC
CASSLQGGNYGYTF
>-|TRBJ2-1|TRBD2|TRBV25-1
TGTGCCAGCAGTCGACTAGCGGGAGCCTCCAATGAGCAGTTCTTC
CASSRLAGASNEQFF
>-|TRBJ2-1|-|TRBV11-2
TGTGCCAGCAGCCTAGAGGTTAGCTCCTACAATGAGCAGTTCTTC
CASSLEVSSYNEQFF
>-|TRBJ2-5|-|TRBV14
TGTGCCAGCAGCTCCCGACTAGTAGCCCAAGAGACCCAGTACTTC
CASSSRLVAQETQYF
>-|TRBJ2-7|TRBD2|TRBV29-1
TGCAGCGTTGAGCTGTGGGCGAGCGGGAGAAATGACTACGAGCAGTACTTC
CSVELWASGRNDYEQYF
>-|TRBJ2-5|TRBD2|TRBV19
TGTGCCAGTAGTGCGCCGGGACTAGTCTCCAAACGGGGAGAGACCCAGTACTTC
CASSAPGLVSKRGETQYF
>once|TRBJ1-1|-|TRBV6-5
TGTGCCAGCAGCCGTGACAGGCAGCGCGCTTTCTTT
CASSRDRQRAFF
>-|TRBJ2-2|-|TRBV6-4
TGTGCCAGCAGCACCTACAGAGACACCGGGGAGCTGTTTTTT
CASSTYRDTGELFF
>few|TRBJ1-2|TRBD1|TRBV5-1
TGCGCCAGCAGCCTGAGGGCAGGGGGCCAGGATGGCTACACCTTC
CASSLRAGGQDGYTF
>-|TRBJ1-5|TRBD1|TRBV19
TGTGCCAGTAGTGCGCTTGGGACAGACAATCAGCCCCAGCATTTT
CASSALGTDNQPQHF
>-|TRBJ2-7|-|TRBV12-3/TRBV12-4
TGTGCCAGCAGTATCGGACAGGAGCAGTACTTC
CASSIGQEQYF
>-|TRBJ2-7|-|TRBV6-5
TGTGCCAGCAGTTACAGCACAGGGACCTACGAGCAGTACTTC
CASSYSTGTYEQYF
>-|TRBJ1-1|TRBD1|TRBV25-1
TGTGCCAGCAGACCAACCGGGACAGGGGCCCGAGCCACTGAAGCTTTCTTT
CASRPTGTGARATEAFF
>-|TRBJ2-7|-|TRBV19
TGTGCCAGTAGTATCTCTCCTCGGGGGTCCGAGCAGTACTTC
CASSISPRGSEQYF
>-|TRBJ2-1|-|TRBV30
TGTGCCTGGAGGCGGGATATCTATGAGCAGTTCTTC
CAWRRDIYEQFF
>-|TRBJ2-1|-|TRBV6-6
TGTGCCAGCAGTCAAAGCAGACTAGTCCATGAGCAGTTCTTC
CASSQSRLVHEQFF
>-|TRBJ1-4|TRBD1|TRBV5-4
TGTGCCAGCAGTACGACAGGGGGCACTGAAAAACTGTTTTTT
CASSTTGGTEKLFF
>-|TRBJ1-2|TRBD1|TRBV19
TGTGCCAGTAGTGCCCGGGACAGGGGGTATGGCTACACCTTC
CASSARDRGYGYTF
>-|TRBJ1-2|TRBD1|TRBV28
TGTGCCAGCAGTTTGGTGACAGGGATTAACTATGGCTACACCTTC
CASSLVTGINYGYTF
>-|TRBJ2-7|TRBD2|TRBV7-6
TGTGCCAGCAGCTTACTGTCTAGCGGGAGAGGCGAGCAGTACTTC
CASSLLSSGRGEQYF
>-|TRBJ2-5|-|TRBV2
TGTGCCAGCCGTCTTTACCAAGAGACCCAGTACTTC
CASRLYQETQYF
>-|TRBJ2-3|TRBD2|TRBV18
TGTGCCAGCTCACCGATAGCGGGAGAAACAGATACGCAGTATTTT
CASSPIAGETDTQYF
>-|TRBJ1-2|-|TRBV14
TGTGCCAGCAGCCCCTTGGGGGCCTGGGACTATGGCTACACCTTC
CASSPLGAWDYGYTF
>-|TRBJ1-1|-|TRBV12-3/TRBV12-4
TGTGCCAGCAGTTCCCTAGGCTCAGGGAAAGCTTTCTTT
CASSSLGSGKAFF
>-|TRBJ2-7|TRBD1|TRBV5-1
TGCGCCAGCAGCCTCAATCCCCAGGGACAGGGGCCCCGTCAGCAGTACTTC
CASSLNPQGQGPRQQYF
>-|TRBJ2-7|TRBD2|TRBV15
TGTGCCACCAGCAGAGATCCAGGACTAGCGGGAGGGAGGAACGAGCAGTACTTC
CATSRDPGLAGGRNEQYF
>-|TRBJ2-5|TRBD1|TRBV11-3
TGTGCCAGCAGCTCCCACGGGACAGGGGAGACCCAGTACTTC
CASSSHGTGETQYF
>-|TRBJ1-4|TRBD1|TRBV27
TGTGCCAGCGCCGACAGGGGTGTTCCTAATGAAAAACTGTTTTTT
CASADRGVPNEKLFF
>once|TRBJ1-1|TRBD1|TRBV11-3
TGTGCCAGCAGCCTACGACAGGGACAAGCTTTCTTT
CASSLRQGQAFF
>-|TRBJ1-6|-|TRBV18
TGTGCCAGCTCATTCGACAGGATGCGGCTGGCACCCCTCCACTTT
CASSFDRMRLAPLHF
>-|TRBJ2-1|-|TRBV12-3/TRBV12-4
TGTGCCAGCAGCAGGGGCTGGAGAGGTGAGCAGTTCTTC
CASSRGWRGEQFF
>-|TRBJ2-7|-|TRBV3-1/TRBV3-2
TGTGCCAGCAGCTCAGGGCTAGGCGAGCAGTACTTC
CASSSGLGEQYF
>-|TRBJ1-5|-|TRBV27
TGTGCCAGCAGTTTAGGGGGGGCGGGCAATCAGCCCCAGCATTTT
CASSLGGAGNQPQHF
>-|TRBJ1-3|TRBD1|TRBV27
TGTGCCAGCAGTTTTGGACAGGGGGGAAACACCATATATTTT
CASSFGQGGNTIYF
>-|TRBJ1-5|-|TRBV7-9
TGTGCCAGCAGCTTAGCGCGCGGTGGAAGCAATCAGCCCCAGCATTTT
CASSLARGGSNQPQHF